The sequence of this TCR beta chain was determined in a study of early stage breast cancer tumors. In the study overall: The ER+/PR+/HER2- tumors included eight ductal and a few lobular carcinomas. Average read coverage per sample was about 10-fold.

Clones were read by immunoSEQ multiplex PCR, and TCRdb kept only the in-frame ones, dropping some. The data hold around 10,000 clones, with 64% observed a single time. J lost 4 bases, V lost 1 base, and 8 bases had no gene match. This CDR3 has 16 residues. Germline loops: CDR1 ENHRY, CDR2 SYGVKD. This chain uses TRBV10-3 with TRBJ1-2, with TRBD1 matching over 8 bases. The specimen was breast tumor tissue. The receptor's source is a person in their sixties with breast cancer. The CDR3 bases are TGTGCCATCAGTGAGTTTTCGGGACAGGACTTCTATGGCTACACCTTC. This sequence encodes CAISEFSGQDFYGYTF.